These T cell receptor beta chains were read from a single sample in a study of vaccination and CD4 T cells after COVID-19. MiXCR, applied by TCRdb to the PCR reads, yields one record per CDR3 protein. The sample shows 15,000 to 20,000 distinct CDR3 sequences, 45% to 50% of them seen only once. Their target antigens are unknown. Material for sequencing was CD4+ T cells from blood, cultured in vitro. The receptors were sampled from a human donor who had recovered from COVID-19. Both conserved end residues are trimmed from each CDR3. The order of the fields is D gene, V gene, J gene, CDR3 protein. A D gene is named only where the DNA matches it firmly.

>NA|TRBV25-1|TRBJ1-2
ASSEAQGYGYT
>TRBD1|TRBV6-1|TRBJ1-1
ASSRPGTGLNTEAF
>NA|TRBV2|TRBJ1-1
ASTSHGNTEAF
>NA|TRBV5-4|TRBJ1-4
ASSLSPGGSEKLF
>TRBD2|TRBV11-3|TRBJ2-1
ASSSGTSIYNEQF
>TRBD1|TRBV28|TRBJ1-5
ASSLFGRGNQPQH
>TRBD1|TRBV24-1|TRBJ1-6
ATPGQPNSPLH
>NA|TRBV6-1|TRBJ1-1
ASSDVWSEAF
>NA|TRBV2|TRBJ1-2
ASSESPLYGYT
>TRBD1|TRBV6-1|TRBJ2-7
ASSILPGQGDYEQY
>NA|TRBV6-2/TRBV6-3|TRBJ2-5
ASSYPVGPTGETQY
>NA|TRBV20-1|TRBJ1-6
SARQNYNSPLH
>NA|TRBV20-1|TRBJ1-2
SAFRPDDYGYT
>TRBD2|TRBV20-1|TRBJ2-1
SARTGTSANNEQF
>NA|TRBV6-1|TRBJ2-2
ASSESRTGELF
>NA|TRBV6-1|TRBJ1-5
ASRRDRSNQPQH
>NA|TRBV11-2|TRBJ2-7
ASSLRQTYEQY
>NA|TRBV28|TRBJ2-7
ATHGPDVYKGLTYEQY
>NA|TRBV6-1|TRBJ2-7
ASSRDRTYEQY
>NA|TRBV29-1|TRBJ1-6
SASIGDSPLH
>TRBD2|TRBV20-1|TRBJ2-3
SARDRGGLDTQY
>NA|TRBV6-5|TRBJ2-2
ASSFQGTTGELF
>NA|TRBV5-1|TRBJ2-7
ASSPGVLGHEQY
>NA|TRBV7-6|TRBJ2-6
ASSLRRASGANVLT
>NA|TRBV11-3|TRBJ1-6
ASSPPGGRNSPLH
>NA|TRBV7-2|TRBJ2-2
ASSLERTLNTGELF
>NA|TRBV29-1|TRBJ1-2
SVDGAGGYGYT
>TRBD1|TRBV7-2|TRBJ2-7
ASSSFPPGQGQGEQY
>NA|TRBV7-8|TRBJ2-1
ASSVNLHEQF
>TRBD1|TRBV5-4|TRBJ2-5
ASSSGRDRGWVETQY
>NA|TRBV27|TRBJ1-1
ASSLRGGRNTEAF
>NA|TRBV7-9|TRBJ1-3
ASDTLPLSGNTIY
>TRBD2|TRBV7-2|TRBJ2-7
ASSLGGGRAASSYEQY
>NA|TRBV20-1|TRBJ1-2
SAPLGYYGYT
>TRBD2|TRBV24-1|TRBJ2-2
ATSELPVWTSGRASLGTGELF
>NA|TRBV28|TRBJ1-2
ASRTGIGYGYT
>TRBD1|TRBV7-6|TRBJ1-3
ASSPGQVGTGNTIY
>NA|TRBV6-5|TRBJ1-3
ASSYRGQIGNTIY
>NA|TRBV7-3|TRBJ2-5
ASSLSSGGTQY
>NA|TRBV7-2|TRBJ2-5
ASSLQRGGSGETQY
>TRBD1|TRBV27|TRBJ1-5
ASSEAGGTGLYSNQPQH
>NA|TRBV28|TRBJ1-1
ASSFGSGTEAF
>NA|TRBV21-1|TRBJ1-2
ASNQTGTGGGYT
>TRBD1|TRBV7-9|TRBJ2-2
ASNPQGWAGELF
>TRBD1|TRBV18|TRBJ1-1
ASSPYGQVEAF
>TRBD1|TRBV5-5|TRBJ1-6
ASSRDRGSPLH
>NA|TRBV7-9|TRBJ2-7
ASSPHGYEQY
>NA|TRBV6-1|TRBJ1-5
ASSPRAGQPQH
>NA|TRBV30|TRBJ2-1
AWKGGSEQF
>NA|TRBV14|TRBJ1-1
ASSRIRGGTEAF
>TRBD1|TRBV7-7|TRBJ2-2
ASARDRNTGELF
>TRBD1|TRBV5-1|TRBJ1-2
ASSLGDRGMGYGYT
>NA|TRBV11-2|TRBJ2-1
ASSLAYNEQF
>NA|TRBV24-1|TRBJ2-5
ATSDLQITKETQY
>NA|TRBV12-5|TRBJ1-1
ASGLNTEAF
>NA|TRBV6-2/TRBV6-3|TRBJ1-1
ASSPLVPGENTEAF
>TRBD2|TRBV6-1|TRBJ2-5
ASSEESGTGGGETQY